The T cell receptor (beta chain) described here comes from a study of blood T cell repertoires in COVID-19. Study in general: Nucleic acid was either cDNA or gDNA, and it came from T cells, B-cell-depleted T cells, or PBMCs.

The CDR3 contains 14 residues. With V trimmed by 4 bases and J by 1 base, 5 bases remained unmatched. Germline loops: CDR1 SGHRS, CDR2 YFSETQ. Only in-frame clones appear in the TCRdb table, and some are missing; sequencing was by immunoSEQ multiplex PCR. The data show about 290,000 clones, about 82% seen once. Sequencing input: peripheral blood. This chain uses TRBV5-1 with TRBJ2-7; 7 positions agree with TRBD1. The source of this sequence is a woman aged 50 to 60 with active or convalescent COVID-19. For the CDR3, the DNA is TGCGCCAGCAGCCCGGTGGGACAGTCCTACGAGCAGTACTTC. Amino acid sequence: CASSPVGQSYEQYF.